The rows below give T cell receptor beta chains drawn from one sample of a study of radiotherapy plus CTLA-4 blockade in lung cancer. Clones were sequenced by immunoSEQ multiplex PCR, and TCRdb holds only the in-frame ones, with some missing. The data contain tens of thousands of clones, approximately 70% of them singletons. Sequencing used peripheral blood, obtained from a patient treated with radiotherapy plus ipilimumab. All receptors come from a human donor with non-small cell lung cancer who had a complete response to radiotherapy plus ipilimumab. The CDR3 runs from the conserved cysteine through the conserved F or W. Fields, in order: D gene, J gene, V gene, clone size, CDR3 DNA, CDR3 protein. The D gene is left open where the match is weak. Not all rows give a size; the values are once, few, many and, for expanded clones, a class.

D gene: -
J gene: TRBJ1-1
V gene: TRBV5-5
clone size: -
CDR3 DNA: TGTGCCAGCAGCGCCCAGGAGGGTGGGGACACTGAAGCTTTCTTT
CDR3 protein: CASSAQEGGDTEAFF

D gene: TRBD2
J gene: TRBJ2-4
V gene: TRBV19
clone size: -
CDR3 DNA: TGTGCCAGTAGTATCGGCCGGGGGGGCAGGAACATTCAGTACTTC
CDR3 protein: CASSIGRGGRNIQYF

D gene: -
J gene: TRBJ2-2
V gene: TRBV5-1
clone size: -
CDR3 DNA: TGCGCCAGCAGCCTCTCAAGAGGCACCGGGGAGCTGTTTTTT
CDR3 protein: CASSLSRGTGELFF

D gene: -
J gene: TRBJ1-2
V gene: TRBV30
clone size: -
CDR3 DNA: TGTGCCTGGAGTTCAGGGGTACTTTACTATGGCTACACCTTC
CDR3 protein: CAWSSGVLYYGYTF

D gene: -
J gene: TRBJ1-4
V gene: TRBV27
clone size: -
CDR3 DNA: TGTGCCAGCAGTCCGGTGGACAGTTCTAATGAAAAACTGTTTTTT
CDR3 protein: CASSPVDSSNEKLFF

D gene: -
J gene: TRBJ1-5
V gene: TRBV27
clone size: -
CDR3 DNA: TGTGCCAGCAGTTTATCTTGGAGTAGCAATCAGCCCCAGCATTTT
CDR3 protein: CASSLSWSSNQPQHF

D gene: TRBD2
J gene: TRBJ2-6
V gene: TRBV5-1
clone size: -
CDR3 DNA: TGCGCCAGCAGCTCGACTAGCGGGGGGCCTGGGGCCAACGTCCTGACTTTC
CDR3 protein: CASSSTSGGPGANVLTF

D gene: TRBD2
J gene: TRBJ2-7
V gene: TRBV9
clone size: -
CDR3 DNA: TGTGCCAGCAGCCCCGGACCGCTGAGACCGAGCGGGAGGTCCCACGAGCAGTACTTC
CDR3 protein: CASSPGPLRPSGRSHEQYF

D gene: -
J gene: TRBJ1-1
V gene: TRBV11-2
clone size: -
CDR3 DNA: TGTGCCAGCAGCTCCGGGACACCGAACACTGAAGCTTTCTTT
CDR3 protein: CASSSGTPNTEAFF

D gene: TRBD1
J gene: TRBJ1-6
V gene: TRBV7-9
clone size: -
CDR3 DNA: TGTGCCAGCAGCGCCGGGACAGGGTTCTATAATTCACCCCTCCACTTT
CDR3 protein: CASSAGTGFYNSPLHF

D gene: TRBD2
J gene: TRBJ2-1
V gene: TRBV13
clone size: few
CDR3 DNA: TGTGCCAGCAAACCGACTAGCGGGGGGCCCGAGCAGTTCTTC
CDR3 protein: CASKPTSGGPEQFF

D gene: TRBD1
J gene: TRBJ1-2
V gene: TRBV5-1
clone size: -
CDR3 DNA: TGCGCCAGCAGCCCGTGGACAGGGAACTATGGCTACACCTTC
CDR3 protein: CASSPWTGNYGYTF

D gene: TRBD2
J gene: TRBJ2-2
V gene: TRBV10-3
clone size: -
CDR3 DNA: TGTGCCATCAGGGGGACTAGCGGGAGGAACACCGGGGAGCTGTTTTTT
CDR3 protein: CAIRGTSGRNTGELFF

D gene: TRBD1
J gene: TRBJ2-1
V gene: TRBV6-5
clone size: -
CDR3 DNA: TGTGCCAGCACCCCAGGACAGGCTCGCAATGAGCAGTTCTTC
CDR3 protein: CASTPGQARNEQFF

D gene: -
J gene: TRBJ2-1
V gene: TRBV19
clone size: -
CDR3 DNA: TGTGCCAGTAGCTTCGGCCCGGGAATAAAGGTCAATGAGCAGTTCTTC
CDR3 protein: CASSFGPGIKVNEQFF

D gene: TRBD2
J gene: TRBJ2-1
V gene: TRBV10-3
clone size: -
CDR3 DNA: TGTGCCATCGGTCTAGCGGGGGGGAAGTATAACAATGAGCAGTTCTTC
CDR3 protein: CAIGLAGGKYNNEQFF

D gene: -
J gene: TRBJ2-5
V gene: TRBV19
clone size: -
CDR3 DNA: TGTGCCAGTAGTACCCGTACGGGGGTCCAAGAGACCCAGTACTTC
CDR3 protein: CASSTRTGVQETQYF

D gene: -
J gene: TRBJ1-2
V gene: TRBV25-1
clone size: once
CDR3 DNA: TGTGCCAGTGAAGCCCTTAACTATGGCTACACCTTC
CDR3 protein: CASEALNYGYTF

D gene: TRBD1
J gene: TRBJ2-3
V gene: TRBV18
clone size: -
CDR3 DNA: TGTGCCAGCTCACCGGGACAGGGGCGCACAGATACGCAGTATTTT
CDR3 protein: CASSPGQGRTDTQYF

D gene: -
J gene: TRBJ1-1
V gene: TRBV19
clone size: -
CDR3 DNA: TGTGCCAGTACCCCCGGCTGGGAGAAGGAAGCTTTCTTT
CDR3 protein: CASTPGWEKEAFF

D gene: TRBD2
J gene: TRBJ2-1
V gene: TRBV7-3
clone size: -
CDR3 DNA: TGTGCCAGCAGCTTAAGAGGGCTAGCGGGAGGTTACTACAATGAGCAGTTCTTC
CDR3 protein: CASSLRGLAGGYYNEQFF

D gene: TRBD2
J gene: TRBJ2-3
V gene: TRBV5-1
clone size: -
CDR3 DNA: TGCGCCAGCGGAAAACTAGCGGGAGACGTAGATACGCAGTATTTT
CDR3 protein: CASGKLAGDVDTQYF

D gene: -
J gene: TRBJ1-2
V gene: TRBV2
clone size: -
CDR3 DNA: TGTGCCAGCAGTGAAGCGCTAATCGGCTACACCTTC
CDR3 protein: CASSEALIGYTF

D gene: -
J gene: TRBJ2-1
V gene: TRBV27
clone size: -
CDR3 DNA: TGTGCCAGCAGTTTATCGTGGGTAGCTGTTAATGAGCAGTTCTTC
CDR3 protein: CASSLSWVAVNEQFF

D gene: -
J gene: TRBJ2-3
V gene: TRBV27
clone size: -
CDR3 DNA: TGTGCCAGCAGGGAGGGGGGGCATACGCAGTATTTT
CDR3 protein: CASREGGHTQYF

D gene: TRBD1
J gene: TRBJ1-2
V gene: TRBV6-6
clone size: -
CDR3 DNA: TGTGCCAGCAGTTACTTGGACAGGGGTAGCTATGGCTACACCTTC
CDR3 protein: CASSYLDRGSYGYTF

D gene: TRBD1
J gene: TRBJ1-3
V gene: TRBV11-2
clone size: -
CDR3 DNA: TGTGCCAGCAGCTCGCAACAGGGGTTCCCTGGAAACACCATATATTTT
CDR3 protein: CASSSQQGFPGNTIYF

D gene: -
J gene: TRBJ2-3
V gene: TRBV9
clone size: -
CDR3 DNA: TGTGCCAGCAGCGTAGGTCCAGCGAGAGATACGCAGTATTTT
CDR3 protein: CASSVGPARDTQYF

D gene: TRBD2
J gene: TRBJ2-7
V gene: TRBV6-5
clone size: -
CDR3 DNA: TGTGCCACCAGACTAGCGGGATCCTACGAGCAGTACTTC
CDR3 protein: CATRLAGSYEQYF

D gene: -
J gene: TRBJ1-4
V gene: TRBV19
clone size: few
CDR3 DNA: TGTGCCAGTAGTACCTCCGGGAGGGCAACTAATGAAAAACTGTTTTTT
CDR3 protein: CASSTSGRATNEKLFF

D gene: TRBD2
J gene: TRBJ2-5
V gene: TRBV11-2
clone size: -
CDR3 DNA: TGTGCCAGCAGCTTAGGGGGGACTAGCGGGAGAGGGGCAGAGACCCAGTACTTC
CDR3 protein: CASSLGGTSGRGAETQYF

D gene: TRBD1
J gene: TRBJ2-6
V gene: TRBV19
clone size: -
CDR3 DNA: TGTGCCAGTAGTATGGGACAGGGGGCTCCCGGGGCCAACGTCCTGACTTTC
CDR3 protein: CASSMGQGAPGANVLTF

D gene: TRBD1
J gene: TRBJ1-6
V gene: TRBV7-9
clone size: once
CDR3 DNA: TGTGCCAGCAGCTGGGGGACAGAAGAGAAAAGCTCCTATAATTCACCCCTCCACTTT
CDR3 protein: CASSWGTEEKSSYNSPLHF

D gene: TRBD1
J gene: TRBJ1-5
V gene: TRBV6-6
clone size: few
CDR3 DNA: TGTGCCAGCAGAGACATCCGGACAGGGGGCGAGCAGCCCCAGCATTTT
CDR3 protein: CASRDIRTGGEQPQHF

D gene: TRBD1
J gene: TRBJ1-6
V gene: TRBV10-3
clone size: -
CDR3 DNA: TGTGCCATCAAACTTCGGGACAGGGATAATTCACCCCTCCACTTT
CDR3 protein: CAIKLRDRDNSPLHF

D gene: TRBD1
J gene: TRBJ1-1
V gene: TRBV5-1
clone size: -
CDR3 DNA: TGCGCCAGCAGCGGGACAGGGGGCACTGAAGCTTTCTTT
CDR3 protein: CASSGTGGTEAFF

D gene: TRBD2
J gene: TRBJ2-7
V gene: TRBV5-1
clone size: -
CDR3 DNA: TGCGCCAGCAGCTCGTTTATGAGGGAGGGAGGGAAGAAGCAGTACTTC
CDR3 protein: CASSSFMREGGKKQYF

D gene: -
J gene: TRBJ2-3
V gene: TRBV10-3
clone size: once
CDR3 DNA: TGTGCCACCAACCAGGGGAGTGGGCAGTATTTT
CDR3 protein: CATNQGSGQYF

D gene: -
J gene: TRBJ2-7
V gene: TRBV11-2
clone size: -
CDR3 DNA: TGTGCCAGCAGCTCGGACTTTTTGGGTGCTAGCTACGAGCAGTACTTC
CDR3 protein: CASSSDFLGASYEQYF

D gene: TRBD1
J gene: TRBJ2-7
V gene: TRBV29-1
clone size: -
CDR3 DNA: TGCAGCGTTGAGATTAGGGACAGGGGAGGGTCCTACGAGCAGTACTTC
CDR3 protein: CSVEIRDRGGSYEQYF

D gene: -
J gene: TRBJ2-3
V gene: TRBV4-1
clone size: -
CDR3 DNA: TGCGCCAGCAGCCAAGGTCCGGGAGGGGGCGTAGATACGCAGTATTTT
CDR3 protein: CASSQGPGGGVDTQYF

D gene: -
J gene: TRBJ2-4
V gene: TRBV5-1
clone size: -
CDR3 DNA: TGCGCCAGCAGCTTAGGGGGGGTAGTAGAAAACATTCAGTACTTC
CDR3 protein: CASSLGGVVENIQYF

D gene: -
J gene: TRBJ1-5
V gene: TRBV10-2
clone size: -
CDR3 DNA: TGCGCCAGCAGTTCAGGGTGGAATCAGCCCCAGCATTTT
CDR3 protein: CASSSGWNQPQHF

D gene: TRBD2
J gene: TRBJ2-1
V gene: TRBV7-3
clone size: -
CDR3 DNA: TGTGCCAGCAGCTTAGGGACTAGAGATGAGCAGTTCTTC
CDR3 protein: CASSLGTRDEQFF

D gene: TRBD1
J gene: TRBJ2-2
V gene: TRBV6-5
clone size: -
CDR3 DNA: TGTGCCAGCAGCCGACAGGGGGTGAACACCGGGGAGCTGTTTTTT
CDR3 protein: CASSRQGVNTGELFF

D gene: TRBD1
J gene: TRBJ1-4
V gene: TRBV19
clone size: -
CDR3 DNA: TGTGCCAGTAGTATCTATGGCAGGGGGGATGAAAAACTGTTTTTT
CDR3 protein: CASSIYGRGDEKLFF

D gene: TRBD1
J gene: TRBJ1-2
V gene: TRBV6-5
clone size: once
CDR3 DNA: TGTGCCAGCAGTTACGGACAGGGGGGATCCTATGGCTACACCTTC
CDR3 protein: CASSYGQGGSYGYTF

D gene: TRBD1
J gene: TRBJ1-1
V gene: TRBV2
clone size: -
CDR3 DNA: TGTGCCAGCAGTGACAGGGGGCCGAACACTGAAGCTTTCTTT
CDR3 protein: CASSDRGPNTEAFF